A single sample gave rise to the 10 T cell receptor beta chains below, sequenced in a study of blood T cell repertoires in COVID-19. Clones were read by immunoSEQ multiplex PCR, and TCRdb kept only the in-frame ones, dropping some. This sample carries more than 200,000 clones, around 87% of them seen once, and the ten largest clones take roughly 7.2%. The sample was PBMCs or T cells enriched from blood (not recorded which). Receptor source: a man aged 25 to 45 in a cohort exposed to, infected with or recovered from COVID-19 (not recorded which).

The V gene is TRBV5-6, the J gene TRBJ1-6; D is ambiguous. The CDR3 length is 12 residues. Trimming shortened V by 0 bases and J by 9 bases, and 4 bases separated the two germline ends. Germline V CDR1 and CDR2: SGHDT, YYEEEE. The CDR3, as DNA: TGTGCCAGCAGCTTGGACTCTTCACCCCTCCACTTT. Translation: CASSLDSSPLHF.

The chain couples TRBV29-1 to TRBJ2-2; the match to TRBD1 covers 8 bases. The germline CDR1 and CDR2 sequences are SQVTM and ANQGSEA. The junction had 6 bases not matched to a gene; V was cut back by 5 bases and J by 4 bases. This CDR3 is 14 amino acids long. The CDR3 here is CSVLRQGSTGELFF. For the CDR3, the DNA is TGCAGCGTTTTAAGACAGGGGAGCACCGGGGAGCTGTTTTTT.

The chain carries TRBV4-3 and TRBJ2-1; D is perhaps TRBD2 (6 bases). This CDR3 has 20 amino acids. Trimming shortened V by 1 base and J by 0 bases, and 22 bases separated the two germline ends. CDR1 LGHNA and CDR2 YSLEER come from the germline V gene. CDR3 nucleotide sequence: TGCGCCAGCAGCCAAGTACAGTGGTGGGGGGAGCGAAGCTCCTACAATGAGCAGTTCTTC. Amino acid sequence: CASSQVQWWGERSSYNEQFF.

This chain links TRBV28 with TRBJ1-2; TRBD1 matches 7 bases. Germline V gene sequence: CDR1 MDHEN, CDR2 SYDVKM. Trimming cost V 9 bases and J 4 bases; bases outside gene matches: 5. The CDR3 consists of 12 residues. The CDR3 loop reads CASAGQIYGYTF. For the CDR3, the DNA is TGTGCCAGTGCGGGACAGATCTATGGCTACACCTTC.

The chain employs TRBV9 and TRBJ2-1; 11 bases agree with TRBD1. Germline V lookup: CDR1 SGDLS, CDR2 YYNGEE. V shed 1 base, J shed 8 bases, and the junction held 14 bases outside the gene matches. The CDR3 is 18 residues long. The CDR3 spells CASSVFGRGDRGSDEQFF. The CDR3 DNA follows: TGTGCCAGCAGCGTATTTGGACGGGGGGACAGGGGGAGTGATGAGCAGTTCTTC.

The chain recombines TRBV7-2 with TRBJ1-4; tentative D call: TRBD1 (6 bases). Germline lookup yields CDR1 SGHTA and CDR2 FQGNSA. The V and J ends lost 5 bases and 7 bases respectively, with 17 bases between them. This CDR3 comprises 15 residues. CDR3 coding DNA: TGTGCCAGCAGCGTCCCCAGGGGTGGGGGTGAAAAACTGTTTTTT. Its protein product is CASSVPRGGGEKLFF.

The chain couples TRBV19 to TRBJ2-7, with D perhaps TRBD2 (6 bases). The CDR3 runs 14 residues. V was pared by 4 bases and J by 0 bases, with 10 bases between. Germline V gene sequence: CDR1 LNHDA, CDR2 SQIVND (reference sequence). The CDR3 loop is CASSSGIVSYEQYF. CDR3 nucleotide sequence: TGTGCCAGTAGTAGCGGGATTGTCTCCTACGAGCAGTACTTC.

The V gene is TRBV19, the J gene TRBJ2-1; tentatively, D is TRBD1 (6 bases). V was clipped by 6 bases and J by 9 bases, with 12 bases between them. This CDR3 is 12 amino acids long. Germline CDR1 and CDR2: LNHDA and SQIVND (reference sequence). The CDR3: CASRTGTSEQFF. The CDR3 region has the DNA TGTGCCAGTAGGACCGGGACAAGTGAGCAGTTCTTC.

The chain couples TRBV12-5 to TRBJ1-5, with 8 bases lining up with TRBD1. After removal of 5 bases from V and 7 bases from J, the junction contained 16 bases not matched to a gene. The CDR3 totals 17 residues. CDR1 and CDR2 (germline): LGHNT, FRNRAP. The chain's CDR3 is CASGQRCFLTGEQPQHF. The CDR3 DNA reads TGTGCTAGTGGTCAAAGATGTTTTTTGACAGGGGAACAGCCCCAGCATTTT.

The chain recombines TRBV5-4 with TRBJ2-3; D might be TRBD2 (5 bases). This CDR3 comprises 17 residues. Germline loops: CDR1 SGHNT, CDR2 YYREEE (reference sequence). V lost 4 bases, J lost 0 bases, and 18 bases lay in between. CDR3 sequence: CASSTRVVGVSTDTQYF. The DNA of the CDR3 is TGTGCCAGCAGCACCCGAGTGGTGGGAGTAAGCACAGATACGCAGTATTTT.